This T cell receptor beta chain stems from a study of response to subunit inactivated influenza vaccine. As to this clonotype: Its antigen is unidentified.

A single record per CDR3 protein comes from TCRdb applying MiXCR to the RT-PCR reads. The table has more than 250,000 distinct CDR3 sequences, just over 20% seen once; the top ten hold roughly 10%. Study-level results: Each seasonal influenza vaccination recruits few new T cells, the authors suggested.

The sample here was PBMCs from blood, taken 21 months after vaccination. The source of this sequence is a man aged 50-75 years who received an inactivated influenza vaccine.

The CDR3 protein is CASSSQGAWQPQHF. The CDR3 region has the DNA TGTGCCAGCAGTTCCCAGGGGGCCTGGCAGCCCCAGCATTTT. This chain connects TRBV28 to TRBJ1-5, with 8 bases lining up with TRBD1. The CDR3 spans 14 residues. The germline CDR1 and CDR2 sequences are MDHEN and SYDVKM. V shed 4 bases, J shed 7 bases, and the junction held 6 bases outside the gene matches.